This T cell receptor beta chain comes out of a study of blood T cell repertoires in COVID-19. This CDR3 has 15 amino acids. The germline V gene has CDR1 SGHTA and CDR2 FQGNSA. After removal of 3 bases from V and 4 bases from J, the junction contained 3 bases not matched to a gene. The method was immunoSEQ multiplex PCR; TCRdb's version includes in-frame clones alone and lacks a portion of them. This table holds approximately 150,000 clones, 84% found once. The rearrangement joins TRBV7-2 to TRBJ1-5, with TRBD1 identical over 10 bases. This sequence originates from a woman aged 50 to 60 with acute COVID-19. Sample: PBMCs or T cells enriched from blood (not recorded which). The CDR3 reads CASSFWTGGNQPQHF. In nucleotides, the CDR3 is TGTGCCAGCAGCTTTTGGACAGGGGGAAATCAGCCCCAGCATTTT.